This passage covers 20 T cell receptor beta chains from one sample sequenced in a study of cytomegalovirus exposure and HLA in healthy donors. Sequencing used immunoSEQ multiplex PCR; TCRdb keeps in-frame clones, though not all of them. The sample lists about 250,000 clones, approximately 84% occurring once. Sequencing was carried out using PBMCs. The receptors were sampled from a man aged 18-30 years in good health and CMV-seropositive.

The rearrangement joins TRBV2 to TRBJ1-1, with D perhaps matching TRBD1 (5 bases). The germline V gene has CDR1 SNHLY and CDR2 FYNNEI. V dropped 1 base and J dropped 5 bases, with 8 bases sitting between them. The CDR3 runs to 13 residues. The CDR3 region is CASSEGGGTEAFF. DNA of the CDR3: TGTGCCAGCAGTGAAGGGGGGGGAACTGAAGCTTTCTTT.

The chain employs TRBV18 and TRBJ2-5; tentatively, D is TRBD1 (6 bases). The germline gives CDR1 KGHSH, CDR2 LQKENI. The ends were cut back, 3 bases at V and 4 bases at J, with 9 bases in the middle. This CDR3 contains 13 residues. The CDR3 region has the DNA TGTGCCAGCTCACCTACGACAGGAGAGACCCAGTACTTC. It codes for CASSPTTGETQYF. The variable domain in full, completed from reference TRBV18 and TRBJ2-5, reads NAGVMQNPRHLVRRRGQEARLRCSPMKGHSHVYWYRQLPEEGLKFMVYLQKENIIDESGMPKERFSAEFPKEGPSILRIQQVVRGDSAAYFCASSPTTGETQYFGPGTRLLVL.

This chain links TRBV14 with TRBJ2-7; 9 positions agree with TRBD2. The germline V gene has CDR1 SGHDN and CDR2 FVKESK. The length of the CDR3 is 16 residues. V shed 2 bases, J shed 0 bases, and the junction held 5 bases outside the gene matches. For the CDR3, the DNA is TGTGCCAGCAGCCAACATCCTAGCGGGGTCTCCTACGAGCAGTACTTC. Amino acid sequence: CASSQHPSGVSYEQYF.

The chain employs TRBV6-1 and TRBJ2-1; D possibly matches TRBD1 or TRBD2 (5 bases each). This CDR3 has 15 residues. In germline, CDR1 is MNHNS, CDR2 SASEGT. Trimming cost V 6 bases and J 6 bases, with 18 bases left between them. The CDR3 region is CASSSNRDPPNEQFF. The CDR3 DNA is TGTGCCAGCAGCAGCAACCGGGACCCTCCCAATGAGCAGTTCTTC.

The CDR3 loop is CASSLSTGGENTEAFF. CDR3 bases: TGCGCCAGCAGCTTGAGCACAGGGGGGGAGAACACTGAAGCTTTCTTT. The chain is built from TRBV5-1 and TRBJ1-1; TRBD1 agrees at 8 bases. The CDR3 has 16 amino acids. Germline-derived CDR1 and CDR2 are SGHRS and YFSETQ. The junction had 6 bases not matched to a gene; V was cut back by 1 base and J by 1 base.

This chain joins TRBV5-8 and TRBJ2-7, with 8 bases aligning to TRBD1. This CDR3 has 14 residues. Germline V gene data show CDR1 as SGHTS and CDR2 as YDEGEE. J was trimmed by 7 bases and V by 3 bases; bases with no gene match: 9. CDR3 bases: TGTGCCAGCAGCTGGGGACAGGTAGATGGGGAGCAGTACTTC. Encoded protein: CASSWGQVDGEQYF.

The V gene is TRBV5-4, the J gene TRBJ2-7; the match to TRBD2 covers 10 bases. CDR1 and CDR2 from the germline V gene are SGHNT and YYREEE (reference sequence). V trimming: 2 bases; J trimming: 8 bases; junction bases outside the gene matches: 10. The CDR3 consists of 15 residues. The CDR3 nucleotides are TGTGCCAGCAGCTTCAGACTAGCGGGTGCAACCCAGCAGTACTTC. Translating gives CASSFRLAGATQQYF.

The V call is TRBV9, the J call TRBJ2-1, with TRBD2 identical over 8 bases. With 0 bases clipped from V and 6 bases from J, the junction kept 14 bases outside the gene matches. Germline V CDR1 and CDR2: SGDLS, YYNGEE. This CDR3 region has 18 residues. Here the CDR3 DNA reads TGTGCCAGCAGCGTAGGGTTTTTTGAGCGGGAGATTAGCAATGAGCAGTTCTTC. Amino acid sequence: CASSVGFFEREISNEQFF.

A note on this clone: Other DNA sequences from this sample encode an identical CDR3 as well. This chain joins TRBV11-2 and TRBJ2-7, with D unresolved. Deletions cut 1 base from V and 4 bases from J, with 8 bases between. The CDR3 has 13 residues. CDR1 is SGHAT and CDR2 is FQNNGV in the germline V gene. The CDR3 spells CASSLGTGYEQYF. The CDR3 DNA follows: TGTGCCAGCAGCTTAGGGACGGGTTACGAGCAGTACTTC.

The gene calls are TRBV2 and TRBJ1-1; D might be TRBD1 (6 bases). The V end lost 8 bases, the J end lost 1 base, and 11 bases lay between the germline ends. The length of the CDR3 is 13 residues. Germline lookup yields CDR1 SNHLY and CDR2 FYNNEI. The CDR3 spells CASGGTPNTEAFF. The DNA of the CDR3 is TGTGCCAGCGGAGGGACACCGAACACTGAAGCTTTCTTT. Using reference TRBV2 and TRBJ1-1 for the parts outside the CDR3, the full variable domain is EPEVTQTPSHQVTQMGQEVILRCVPISNHLYFYWYRQILGQKVEFLVSFYNNEISEKSEIFDDQFSVERPDGSNFTLKIRSTKLEDSAMYFCASGGTPNTEAFFGQGTRLTVV.

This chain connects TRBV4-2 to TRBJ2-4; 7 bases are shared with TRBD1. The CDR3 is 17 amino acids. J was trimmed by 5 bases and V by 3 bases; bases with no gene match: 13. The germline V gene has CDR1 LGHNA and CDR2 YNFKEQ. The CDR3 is CASSQSGTAKMENIQYF. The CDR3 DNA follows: TGTGCCAGCAGCCAGTCCGGGACAGCCAAAATGGAAAACATTCAGTACTTC.

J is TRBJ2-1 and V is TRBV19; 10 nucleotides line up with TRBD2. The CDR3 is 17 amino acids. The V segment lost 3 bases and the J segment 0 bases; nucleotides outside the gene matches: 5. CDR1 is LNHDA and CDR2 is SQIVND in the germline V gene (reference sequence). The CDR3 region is CASSISLAGSSYNEQFF. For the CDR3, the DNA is TGTGCCAGTAGTATTTCACTAGCGGGGAGCTCCTACAATGAGCAGTTCTTC.

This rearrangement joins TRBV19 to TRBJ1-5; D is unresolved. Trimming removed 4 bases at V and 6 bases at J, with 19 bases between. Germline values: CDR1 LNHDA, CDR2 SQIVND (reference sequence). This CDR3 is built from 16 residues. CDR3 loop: CASSRLHGGAGQPQHF. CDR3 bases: TGTGCCAGTAGTAGATTGCACGGAGGAGCGGGTCAGCCCCAGCATTTT.

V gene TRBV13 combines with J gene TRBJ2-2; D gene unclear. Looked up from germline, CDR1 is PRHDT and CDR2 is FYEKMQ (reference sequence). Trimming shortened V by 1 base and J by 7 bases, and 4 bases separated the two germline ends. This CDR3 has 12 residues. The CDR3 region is CASSLELGELFF. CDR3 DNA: TGTGCCAGCAGCTTAGAGCTCGGGGAGCTGTTTTTT.

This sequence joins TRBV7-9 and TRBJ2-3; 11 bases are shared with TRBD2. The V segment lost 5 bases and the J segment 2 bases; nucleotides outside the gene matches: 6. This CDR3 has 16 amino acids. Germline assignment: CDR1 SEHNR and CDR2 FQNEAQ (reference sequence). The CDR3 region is CASSTGLAGYTDTQYF. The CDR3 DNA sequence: TGTGCCAGCAGCACCGGACTAGCGGGCTACACAGATACGCAGTATTTT.

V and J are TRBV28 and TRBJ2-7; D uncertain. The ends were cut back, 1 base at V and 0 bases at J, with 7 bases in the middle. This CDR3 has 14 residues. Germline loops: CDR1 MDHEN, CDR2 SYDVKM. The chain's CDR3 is CASSLSQSSYEQYF. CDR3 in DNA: TGTGCCAGCAGTTTATCCCAGAGCTCCTACGAGCAGTACTTC.

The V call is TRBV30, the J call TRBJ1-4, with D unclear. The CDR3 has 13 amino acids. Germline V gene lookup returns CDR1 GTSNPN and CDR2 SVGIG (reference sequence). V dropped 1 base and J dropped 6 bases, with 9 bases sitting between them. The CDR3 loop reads CAWSDSGDEKLFF. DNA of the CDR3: TGTGCCTGGAGTGATTCCGGGGATGAAAAACTGTTTTTT.

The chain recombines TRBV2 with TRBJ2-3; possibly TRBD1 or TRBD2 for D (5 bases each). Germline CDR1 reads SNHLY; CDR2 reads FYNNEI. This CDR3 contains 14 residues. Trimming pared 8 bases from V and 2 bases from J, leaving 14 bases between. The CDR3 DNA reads TGTGCCAGCCACCCGGGGCCCCACACAGATACGCAGTATTTT. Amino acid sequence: CASHPGPHTDTQYF.

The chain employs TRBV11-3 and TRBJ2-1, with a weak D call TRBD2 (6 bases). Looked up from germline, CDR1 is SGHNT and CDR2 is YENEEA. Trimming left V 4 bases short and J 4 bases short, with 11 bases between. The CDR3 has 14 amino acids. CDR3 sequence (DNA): TGTGCCAGCAGCTCGATGGGGGGATACAATGAGCAGTTCTTC. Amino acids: CASSSMGGYNEQFF.

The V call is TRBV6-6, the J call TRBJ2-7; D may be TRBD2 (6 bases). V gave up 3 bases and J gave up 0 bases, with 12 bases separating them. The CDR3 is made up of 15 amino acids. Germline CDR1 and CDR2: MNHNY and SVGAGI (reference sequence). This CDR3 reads CASSYRGGDSYEQYF. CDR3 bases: TGTGCCAGCAGTTATCGCGGCGGGGACTCCTACGAGCAGTACTTC.